This TCR beta chain appears in the sequencing data of a study of T cell clones after liver transplantation. On the study more broadly: TCRbeta sequencing after a pre-transplant mixed lymphocyte reaction identified graft-donor-reactive clones, later tracked in post-transplant blood. Blood was drawn pre-transplant, before withdrawal, and after full or failed withdrawal.

The protocol was immunoSEQ multiplex PCR, while the TCRdb copy is restricted to in-frame clones and leaves out a portion. The sample has fewer than 65,000 clones; 80% to 90% are singletons. Study-level findings and limits: Migration into the graft, not deletion, may explain lost graft donor-reactive T cells.

Unstimulated PBMCs were sorted into CD3+CD4+ and CD3+CD8+ populations. The CDR3 extends over 16 amino acids. The germline V gene has CDR1 SGHAT and CDR2 FQNNGV. V trimming: 1 base; J trimming: 8 bases; junction bases outside the gene matches: 7. For this clone: What it binds is unknown.

This receptor was identified in a human patient who received a liver transplant. T cells may partly derive from the graft donor. This sequence joins TRBV11-2 and TRBJ1-4; 10 bases are shared with TRBD1. The sequences come from CD8+ T cells from blood, collected 12 months after liver transplant. The CDR3 region is CASSLGTGTGEEKLFF. Written as DNA, the CDR3 is TGTGCCAGCAGCTTAGGAACCGGGACAGGGGAAGAAAAACTGTTTTTT.